This TCR beta chain was sequenced in a study of CXCR3-negative and CXCR3-positive naive CD8 T cells. Overall study findings and caveats: Surface CD5 looked about the same in the naive subsets, so the authors worked out TCR strength from TRB CDR3 properties.

As regards this clonotype: The antigen is unknown.

UMI-labeled 5' RACE TRB cDNA libraries were prepared from the cells. TCRdb re-called the 5' RACE reads; one entry per CDR3 protein, DNA not given. The sample includes some 56,000 distinct CDR3 sequences. Triplicate sorting captured a few hundred thousand cells each from every CD8+ T cell subset. The CDR3 contains 17 residues. CDR1 and CDR2 from the germline V gene are DFQATT and SNEGSKA (reference sequence). The V and J genes are TRBV20-1 and TRBJ2-1; TCRdb selects TRBD1, and the lack of DNA leaves this call unchecked. The origin of this receptor is a human donor in good health. Some clones in this sample may be carry-over from other donors' samples. Source material: memory CD8+ T cells from blood. The CDR3 protein is CSARSPARGGGWNEQFF.